This TCR beta chain emerged from a study of cytomegalovirus exposure and HLA in healthy donors. The PCR used 60 Vbeta and 13 Jbeta primers. Measured with immunoSEQ multiplex PCR; TCRdb has only the in-frame clones, and not every one. This sample has roughly 180,000 clones; roughly 84% occur once, and the top ten carry 0.25% to 0.3%. Germline CDR1 and CDR2: SGHNT and YYREEE (reference sequence). V trimming: 3 bases; J trimming: 7 bases; junction bases outside the gene matches: 14. The CDR3 contains 17 residues. This receptor was obtained from a boy between 5 and 17 years old in good health and CMV-seronegative. The chain couples TRBV5-4 to TRBJ2-1; 9 positions match TRBD2. The sample consisted of PBMCs. CDR3 coding DNA: TGTGCCAGCAGCTCGGGGGCGGCGGGAGGGCCGCAAAATGAGCAGTTCTTC. Its translation is CASSSGAAGGPQNEQFF.